Following are 22 T cell receptor beta chains from one sample sequenced in a study of response to subunit inactivated influenza vaccine. Via MiXCR, TCRdb re-called the RT-PCR reads, giving one row per CDR3 protein. Of around 530,000 distinct CDR3 sequences listed, 12% are singletons. The specimen comprised PBMCs from blood, sampled on the day of vaccination. These receptors all stem from a man aged 50-59 years who received an inactivated influenza vaccine.

This clonotype was counted at least ten times. The rearrangement joins TRBV4-1 to TRBJ2-3; 7 nucleotides line up with TRBD1. Germline lookup yields CDR1 MGHRA and CDR2 YSYEKL. This CDR3 is built from 15 residues. With 4 bases clipped from V and 2 bases from J, the junction kept 6 bases outside the gene matches. CDR3 DNA: TGCGCCAGCAGCCCCCGGGACAGAGTCACAGATACGCAGTATTTT. Amino acids: CASSPRDRVTDTQYF.

In its sample, this clonotype was seen many times. The chain links TRBV20-1 to TRBJ2-1, with D possibly being TRBD2 (6 bases). From germline, CDR1 is DFQATT and CDR2 SNEGSKA (reference sequence). The CDR3 has 15 residues. V lost 3 bases, J lost 0 bases, and 12 bases lay in between. CDR3 nucleotide sequence: TGCAGTGCTAGGACGACTAGGAGCTCCTACAATGAGCAGTTCTTC. This gives the protein CSARTTRSSYNEQFF.

The V and J genes are TRBV5-6 and TRBJ1-4; 7 nucleotides line up with TRBD1. Germline assignment: CDR1 SGHDT and CDR2 YYEEEE. This CDR3 contains 16 residues. Trimming took 4 bases from V and 4 from J; bases not matched to a gene: 10. The CDR3, as DNA: TGTGCCAGCAGCCCTAGGAAAGGGGGCATTAATGAAAAACTGTTTTTT. It encodes CASSPRKGGINEKLFF.

The table lists this clonotype with a count of one. V is TRBV7-8 and J is TRBJ2-7, with 10 bases that match TRBD1. The CDR3 loop spans 14 amino acids. The trim removed 5 bases at V and 6 bases at J, leaving 7 bases unmatched. The germline V gene encodes CDR1 SGHVS and CDR2 FQNEAQ. As DNA, the CDR3 is TGTGCCAGCAGCGGGGGGACAGGGGTTACCGAGCAGTACTTC. It encodes CASSGGTGVTEQYF.

The chain carries TRBV9 and TRBJ2-3; perhaps TRBD1 as D (6 bases). The CDR3 is made up of 15 amino acids. The germline V and J ends were trimmed by 3 bases and 4 bases, with 15 bases remaining between them. Germline lookup yields CDR1 SGDLS and CDR2 YYNGEE. For the CDR3, the DNA is TGTGCCAGCAGCGCCAGGGGAGTACGGGCAGATACGCAGTATTTT. Amino acid sequence: CASSARGVRADTQYF.

The chain combines TRBV5-1 with TRBJ2-6; 8 nucleotides align to TRBD1. CDR3 length: 20 amino acids. Losses at the gene ends were 0 bases for V and 3 bases for J; bases not matched to a gene: 14. Per the germline V gene, CDR1 is SGHRS and CDR2 is YFSETQ. The CDR3 nucleotides are TGCGCCAGCAGCTTGGGCCCCCGGACAGGGTTTCGTGGTGGGGCCAACGTCCTGACTTTC. Its protein product is CASSLGPRTGFRGGANVLTF.

The CDR3 loop reads CATSRAGQSYEQYF. CDR3 sequence (DNA): TGTGCCACCAGCAGAGCAGGACAGAGCTACGAGCAGTACTTC. The rearrangement uses TRBV15 and TRBJ2-7; weak D call: TRBD1 (6 bases). Trimming cost V 1 base and J 3 bases, with 10 bases left between them. The CDR3 totals 14 residues. The germline gives CDR1 LNHNV, CDR2 YYDKDF (reference sequence).

This clonotype was seen at least ten times. The gene calls are TRBV12-3 or TRBV12-4 and TRBJ2-2; 9 nucleotides align to TRBD2. Germline trimming cut 6 bases from V and 6 bases from J; bases unmatched to any gene: 17. CDR3 length: 18 amino acids. CDR3 bases: TGTGCCAGCAGGGGACCGGGACTAGCCCGCCGCCAGGCCGGGGAGCTGTTTTTT. It yields the protein CASRGPGLARRQAGELFF.

The genes are TRBV20-1 and TRBJ2-5, with 7 nucleotides matching TRBD1. Germline loops: CDR1 DFQATT, CDR2 SNEGSKA (reference sequence). CDR3 length: 13 amino acids. CDR3 in DNA: TGCAGGGTGGACAGGCGATCCCAAGAGACCCAGTACTTC. It is translated as CRVDRRSQETQYF.

In this sample, this clonotype turned up a few times. The rearrangement joins TRBV12-3 or TRBV12-4 to TRBJ2-1; weak D call: TRBD2 (7 bases). Deletions cut 4 bases from V and 8 bases from J, with 18 bases between. The CDR3 sequence is 15 residues long. CDR3 DNA sequence: TGTGCCAGCAGTTCCCTTACGGGGGGCACGGATGAGCAGTTCTTC. It yields the protein CASSSLTGGTDEQFF.

There are a few counts of this clonotype. The chain is built from TRBV7-2 and TRBJ2-1, with 9 bases fitting TRBD2. V was pared by 1 base and J by 9 bases, with 4 bases of the junction left unmatched. Germline-derived CDR1 and CDR2 are SGHTA and FQGNSA. The CDR3 extends over 14 amino acids. The CDR3 nucleotides read TGTGCCAGCAGCTTAGTAGCGGGGGAAACTGAGCAGTTCTTC. Translated: CASSLVAGETEQFF.

This clonotype was recorded a few times. The chain employs TRBV20-1 and TRBJ2-1, with D uncertain. The CDR3 spans 13 residues. V was trimmed by 5 bases and J by 12 bases, leaving 20 bases between them. Germline V gene data show CDR1 as DFQATT and CDR2 as SNEGSKA (reference sequence). Written as DNA, the CDR3 is TGCAGTGCTCACCCAACGGGCAGTCGTGGGCAGTTCTTC. Translating gives CSAHPTGSRGQFF.

This clonotype was seen many times. The chain uses TRBV20-1 and TRBJ2-1; D gene ambiguous. Germline CDR1 and CDR2: DFQATT and SNEGSKA (reference sequence). The CDR3 has 11 residues. V was trimmed by 1 base and J by 10 bases, leaving 8 bases between them. In nucleotides, the CDR3 is TGCAGTGCTAGAGTTCCCTTGGAGCAGTTCTTC. Protein: CSARVPLEQFF.

This clonotype was detected a few times. V gene TRBV4-2 combines with J gene TRBJ2-7; no reliable D call. The CDR3 runs 13 residues. CDR1 and CDR2 from the germline V gene are LGHNA and YNFKEQ. V was clipped by 0 bases and J by 3 bases, with 6 bases between them. The CDR3 DNA sequence: TGTGCCAGCAGCCAAGACCCAAACTACGAGCAGTACTTC. Encoded protein: CASSQDPNYEQYF.

This clonotype was seen repeatedly, ten times or more. The rearrangement links TRBV7-2 to TRBJ2-5; 11 bases align to TRBD2. Trimming cost V 5 bases and J 5 bases; bases outside gene matches: 7. Germline-derived CDR1 and CDR2 are SGHTA and FQGNSA. The CDR3 runs to 15 residues. The CDR3 spells CASSRGTSGQETQYF. As DNA, the CDR3 is TGTGCCAGCAGCCGGGGGACTAGCGGACAGGAGACCCAGTACTTC. The variable domain in full, with the rest retrieved from reference TRBV7-2 and TRBJ2-5, is GAGVSQSPSNKVTEKGKDVELRCDPISGHTALYWYRQSLGQGLEFLIYFQGNSAPDKSGLPSDRFSAERTGGSVSTLTIQRTQQEDSAVYLCASSRGTSGQETQYFGPGTRLLVL.

V gene TRBV5-8 combines with J gene TRBJ2-7; D may be TRBD1 or TRBD2 (5 bases each). CDR1 and CDR2 (germline): SGHTS, YDEGEE. V was clipped by 5 bases and J by 3 bases, with 12 bases between them. The CDR3 contains 13 residues. The CDR3 nucleotides are TGTGCCAGCAGTCCCCGGGACGGCTACGAGCAGTACTTC. Encoded protein: CASSPRDGYEQYF.

At least ten counts were recorded for this clonotype. The CDR3 sequence is CASSDSLGAGVYNEQFF. The DNA of the CDR3 is TGTGCCAGCAGTGACTCATTGGGAGCGGGAGTCTACAATGAGCAGTTCTTC. The chain joins TRBV6-4 to TRBJ2-1; 8 nucleotides line up with TRBD2. Germline CDR1 and CDR2: MRHNA and SNTAGT. CDR3 size: 17 residues. V lost 0 bases, J lost 3 bases, and 7 bases stayed unmatched.

This clonotype was seen a few times. J is TRBJ2-7 and V is TRBV20-1, with D possibly being TRBD2 (6 bases). V dropped 0 bases and J dropped 5 bases, with 17 bases sitting between them. CDR1 DFQATT and CDR2 SNEGSKA come from the germline V gene (reference sequence). CDR3 length equals 15 residues. The CDR3: CSAREGGWGLHEQYF. The CDR3 DNA reads as TGCAGTGCTAGAGAGGGGGGATGGGGTTTACACGAGCAGTACTTC.

The sample holds many counts of this clonotype. The J gene is TRBJ2-1, the V gene TRBV5-1, with D perhaps given as TRBD1 or TRBD2 (5 bases each). Per germline, CDR1 SGHRS and CDR2 YFSETQ. The CDR3 loop spans 13 amino acids. Trimming cost V 3 bases and J 7 bases, with 11 bases left between them. The CDR3 is CASSWGTGNEQFF. The CDR3 DNA reads as TGCGCCAGCAGCTGGGGGACGGGGAATGAGCAGTTCTTC. Together with reference TRBV5-1 and TRBJ2-1, the CDR3 gives the full variable domain: KAGVTQTPRYLIKTRGQQVTLSCSPISGHRSVSWYQQTPGQGLQFLFEYFSETQRNKGNFPGRFSGRQFSNSRSEMNVSTLELGDSALYLCASSWGTGNEQFFGPGTRLTVL.

This chain's CDR3 is CASSFRHRSTEAFF. The CDR3 nucleotides read TGTGCCAGCAGTTTTAGGCATCGCAGCACTGAAGCTTTCTTT. The genes are TRBV12-3 or TRBV12-4 and TRBJ1-1; no clear D. Trimming stripped 3 bases from V and 4 bases from J, with 12 bases between. This CDR3 is built from 14 residues.

This rearrangement joins TRBV20-1 to TRBJ2-1, with D unclear. With 0 bases removed from V and 2 bases from J, the gap between germline ends came to 17 bases. The CDR3 totals 17 residues. Germline CDR1 DFQATT, CDR2 SNEGSKA (reference sequence). This CDR3 reads CSARDRLGAAAYNEQFF. The DNA for the CDR3 is TGCAGTGCTAGAGATAGGCTGGGTGCGGCGGCCTACAATGAGCAGTTCTTC.

This chain connects TRBV18 to TRBJ2-5; no reliable D call. There are 16 residues in the CDR3. The V end was cut by 3 bases, the J end by 2 bases, with 16 bases between. Germline V CDR1 and CDR2: KGHSH, LQKENI. This CDR3 is CASSPAIATRQETQYF. The CDR3 coding sequence is TGTGCCAGCTCACCGGCGATTGCTACCCGACAAGAGACCCAGTACTTC.